This TCR beta chain was profiled in a study of cytomegalovirus exposure and HLA in healthy donors. V was cut by 2 bases and J by 6 bases, with 10 bases left in between. This CDR3 is 13 amino acids long. From germline, CDR1 is SGHVS and CDR2 FNYEAQ. On this clone: The antigen is not known.

The PCR ran on 60 Vbeta and 13 Jbeta primers. Assay: immunoSEQ multiplex PCR; the TCRdb copy retains only in-frame clones and omits some. With around 140,000 clones in the sample, the ten largest clones hold approximately 1.5%. Broader study findings: In a later analysis, TCR beta V- and J-gene trimming was associated with a missense DCLRE1C variant. Earlier analysis yielded a pattern in which most TCR beta V segments were productive about 90% or about 30% of the time.

The sample was PBMCs. J is TRBJ1-2 and V is TRBV7-6; possibly TRBD1 for D (5 bases). This receptor was taken from a woman aged 35 to 49 in good health and CMV-seronegative. CDR3 amino acids: CASSLPGLDGYTF. Here the CDR3 DNA reads TGTGCCAGCAGCTTACCAGGGTTAGATGGCTACACCTTC. Filled out from reference TRBV7-6 and TRBJ1-2, the complete variable domain reads GAGVSQSPRYKVTKRGQDVALRCDPISGHVSLYWYRQALGQGPEFLTYFNYEAQQDKSGLPNDRFSAERPEGSISTLTIQRTEQRDSAMYRCASSLPGLDGYTFGSGTRLTVV.